A selection of T cell receptor beta chains follows, all from one sample in a study of vaccination effects on CD4 cells after COVID-19. TCRdb's table, derived via immunoSEQ multiplex PCR, lists solely in-frame clones and lacks some. The sample contains 30,000 to 35,000 clones, about 68% of which appear only once. Their target antigens are unknown. The specimen was CD4+ T cells from PBMCs cultured without peptide, collected after COVID-19 vaccination. Source of these receptors: a human donor who had a prior SARS-CoV-2 infection. Both conserved end residues are trimmed from each CDR3.

J gene,V gene,CDR3 protein
TRBJ2-3,TRBV5-1,ASSLTSTSGGDTQY
TRBJ2-1,TRBV5-4,ASSRSVSGVASNEQF
TRBJ1-1,TRBV2,ASSAGQGFAEAF
TRBJ2-1,TRBV30,AWRAKGLALDEQF
TRBJ1-1,TRBV4-3,ASSQGVGLASEAF
TRBJ1-2,TRBV5-4,ASRYSGGHGYT
TRBJ2-2,TRBV15,ATSRSRGGGSGELF
TRBJ2-1,TRBV2,ASSEISQGLNNEQF
TRBJ1-1,TRBV2,ASNPLSLEAF
TRBJ2-7,TRBV9,ASSVAAGASYEQY
TRBJ2-5,TRBV2,ASSYQTGGKETQY
TRBJ2-7,TRBV20-1,SASRGIRYEQY
TRBJ1-1,TRBV7-3,ASSLLHNTEAF
TRBJ2-3,TRBV20-1,STSGLDTQY
TRBJ1-1,TRBV6-6,ASSYSGGPTEAF
TRBJ1-4,TRBV30,AWSGNEKLF
TRBJ2-7,TRBV7-6,ASSLLYPPNAYEQY
TRBJ2-3,TRBV6-5,ASIRSWARPDTQY
TRBJ1-4,TRBV3-1/TRBV3-2,ASSQDLGGEKLF
TRBJ2-3,TRBV6-6,ASSYSDRPFTDTQY
TRBJ1-5,TRBV7-2,ASSLGGAPAQPQH
TRBJ1-1,TRBV18,ASSPTGYAEAF
TRBJ2-7,TRBV24-1,ATSDFSWDEQY
TRBJ2-3,TRBV5-1,ASSLGRSTDTQY
TRBJ2-7,TRBV30,AWSVGYAYEQY
TRBJ1-2,TRBV6-4,ASSDSGNYGYT
TRBJ2-6,TRBV12-5,ASGYRNSIPLTQEINSGANVLT
TRBJ1-1,TRBV5-4,ASSLDSLGWGNTEAF
TRBJ1-1,TRBV18,ASSGQMNTEAF
TRBJ1-4,TRBV12-5,ASGLVEGTGMYSNEKLF
TRBJ2-7,TRBV11-3,ASSLVGTGNYEQY
TRBJ2-3,TRBV15,ATSSEQGLTDTQY
TRBJ1-1,TRBV6-5,ASSRPQVNTEAF
TRBJ1-1,TRBV19,ASSVRGTEAF
TRBJ2-7,TRBV21-1,ASKDWLAGYEQY
TRBJ1-4,TRBV16,ASSQDRKNEKLF
TRBJ1-2,TRBV19,ASTLGRAVSGYT
TRBJ2-1,TRBV2,ASIPHSGEAYNEQF
TRBJ1-1,TRBV5-1,ASSFEGYTEAF
TRBJ2-5,TRBV24-1,ATSDVETQY
TRBJ1-2,TRBV15,ATSRDVRLGYGYT
TRBJ1-1,TRBV10-2,ATGSTRNTEAF
TRBJ2-5,TRBV5-1,ASSLLAGKETQY
TRBJ2-5,TRBV4-1,ASSQDLWGKETQY
TRBJ1-2,TRBV6-2/TRBV6-3,ASSSVDRWGYT
TRBJ2-7,TRBV12-3/TRBV12-4,ASSLKSVTY
TRBJ1-2,TRBV18,ASSPGSGKYNYGYT